Shown below are 25 T cell receptor beta chains from a single sample sequenced in a study of monozygotic twins with inflammatory bowel disease. TCRdb reprocessed the 5' RACE reads, keeping one entry per CDR3 protein, no DNA. This repertoire includes roughly 140,000 distinct CDR3 sequences. Sequencing input: blood. These TCRs come from a human donor with ulcerative colitis or Crohn's disease, or a healthy co-twin of an affected twin (not recorded which).

The chain recombines TRBV5-1 with TRBJ2-3; TCRdb's D call of TRBD1 is untestable without DNA. The length of the CDR3 is 16 residues. Germline V gene data show CDR1 as SGHRS and CDR2 as YFSETQ. The CDR3 is CASSLVGTGAAGGQYF.

The chain joins TRBV6-1 to TRBJ1-6; TCRdb calls TRBD1, which cannot be checked without DNA. Germline V CDR1 and CDR2: MNHNS, SASEGT. The CDR3 is 18 amino acids. CDR3 residues: CASTYALLQGAGNSPLHF.

The rearrangement links TRBV4-1 to TRBJ1-1; TCRdb outputs TRBD1, but without DNA this stays unchecked. Germline V gives CDR1 MGHRA, CDR2 YSYEKL. The CDR3 is 17 amino acids. This chain's CDR3 is CASSQPQGSGRVTEAFF.

The chain carries TRBV19 and TRBJ2-3; lacking DNA, the TRBD2 call made by TCRdb goes unchecked. The CDR3 runs to 16 residues. CDR1 is LNHDA, CDR2 SQIVND, per germline (reference sequence). The CDR3 reads CASSSLAGGRTDTQYF.

The chain carries TRBV7-9 and TRBJ2-2. In germline, CDR1 is SEHNR, CDR2 FQNEAQ (reference sequence). The CDR3 has 13 residues. Here the CDR3 reads CASSLGYTGELFF.

The V and J genes are TRBV7-7 and TRBJ2-3; with no DNA, the TCRdb D assignment of TRBD2 cannot be verified. The germline CDR1 and CDR2 sequences are SSHAT and FNYEAQ (reference sequence). The CDR3 extends over 15 amino acids. The CDR3: CASSLVAGGPDTQYF.

The chain is built from TRBV25-1 and TRBJ2-5; TCRdb designates TRBD2, a call that cannot be tested without DNA. Per germline, CDR1 MGHDK and CDR2 SYGVNS. The CDR3 consists of 16 residues. CDR3 amino acids: CASSRPSGGSQETQYF.

The V call is TRBV19, the J call TRBJ1-2; TCRdb indicates TRBD1, and absent DNA this call remains unverified. Germline lookup yields CDR1 LNHDA and CDR2 SQIVND (reference sequence). This CDR3 contains 14 residues. The CDR3: CASSIGQLAYGYTF.

The rearrangement joins TRBV7-2 to TRBJ2-7. The CDR3 extends over 14 amino acids. Germline V lookup: CDR1 SGHTA, CDR2 FQGNSA. The CDR3 here is CASSFRQTSYEQYF.

The V and J genes are TRBV15 and TRBJ2-6; no DNA is available, so the TRBD1 call from TCRdb remains unchecked. The CDR3 extends over 17 amino acids. CDR1 LNHNV and CDR2 YYDKDF come from the germline V gene (reference sequence). The CDR3 loop is CATSRDDGGRRANVLTF. The entire variable domain, with the rest obtained from reference TRBV15 and TRBJ2-6, is as follows: DAMVIQNPRYQVTQFGKPVTLSCSQTLNHNVMYWYQQKSSQAPKLLFHYYDKDFNNEADTPDNFQSRRPNTSFCFLDIRSPGLGDTAMYLCATSRDDGGRRANVLTFGAGSRLTVL.

This chain joins TRBV12-3 or TRBV12-4 and TRBJ2-5; TCRdb's D call, TRBD2, is unchecked because there is no DNA. This CDR3 is 15 amino acids long. CDR3 protein: CASRHGTSSQETQYF.

V gene TRBV7-2 combines with J gene TRBJ1-6; with no DNA, the TCRdb D assignment of TRBD1 cannot be verified. This CDR3 has 15 amino acids. Looked up from germline, CDR1 is SGHTA and CDR2 is FQGNSA. Here the CDR3 reads CASSLPGQPNSPLHF.

CDR3 residues: CASSPHGGGDFGGTQYF. The chain joins TRBV14 to TRBJ2-3; TCRdb calls TRBD1, which cannot be checked without DNA. Germline CDR1 is SGHDN and CDR2 is FVKESK. The CDR3 is made up of 17 amino acids.

This chain links TRBV3-1 with TRBJ2-5. Germline CDR1 and CDR2: LGHDT and YNNKEL (reference sequence). The CDR3 contains 14 residues. The CDR3 spells CASGRLSYQETQYF.

The chain links TRBV7-3 to TRBJ2-3; TCRdb's assignment of TRBD1 cannot be checked, as there is no DNA. This CDR3 comprises 16 residues. The germline gives CDR1 SGHTA, CDR2 FQGTGA. The CDR3 spells CASSRNPGQGGDTQYF.

The rearrangement joins TRBV3-1 to TRBJ1-6; TCRdb lists TRBD1, though no DNA is available to test this call. Germline CDR1 reads LGHDT; CDR2 reads YNNKEL (reference sequence). CDR3 length: 17 residues. The CDR3 sequence is CASSSRTGSSYNSPLHF.

The rearrangement joins TRBV30 to TRBJ1-6; TCRdb proposes TRBD1, but this gene call is untestable without DNA. CDR1 and CDR2 from the germline V gene are GTSNPN and SVGIG (reference sequence). There are 16 residues in the CDR3. CDR3 sequence: CAWDLTGTVYNSPLHF.

V is TRBV4-3 and J is TRBJ1-3; TCRdb's D gene call, TRBD1, goes unchecked for lack of DNA. There are 18 residues in the CDR3. CDR1 is LGHNA and CDR2 is YSLEER in the germline V gene. The CDR3 reads CASSQLPGQGASGNTIYF.

This rearrangement joins TRBV5-6 to TRBJ1-4; as DNA is missing, the TRBD1 call by TCRdb cannot be tested. This CDR3 is 16 amino acids long. Germline V gives CDR1 SGHDT, CDR2 YYEEEE. The CDR3: CASSGEQGTPNEKLFF.

The chain links TRBV29-1 to TRBJ1-4; TCRdb reports TRBD1, a call that lacks DNA to check it against. CDR3 length: 14 residues. Germline CDR1 is SQVTM and CDR2 is ANQGSEA. This CDR3 is CSVEDAGRGEKLFF.

The chain joins TRBV5-1 to TRBJ2-3. This CDR3 has 13 residues. Per germline, CDR1 SGHRS and CDR2 YFSETQ. CDR3 region: CASGWTGTDTQYF.

CDR3 loop: CASSPVGTGGKNTQYF. The rearrangement joins TRBV7-3 to TRBJ2-3; lacking DNA, the TRBD1 call made by TCRdb goes unchecked. Germline lookup yields CDR1 SGHTA and CDR2 FQGTGA. CDR3 length: 16 amino acids.

This rearrangement joins TRBV4-1 to TRBJ2-3; the TRBD2 assignment by TCRdb is unverifiable without DNA. The CDR3 extends over 16 amino acids. The germline V gene encodes CDR1 MGHRA and CDR2 YSYEKL. The CDR3 region is CASSHPGGLSTDTQYF.

This chain connects TRBV5-5 to TRBJ2-3; TCRdb outputs TRBD1, but without DNA this stays unchecked. This CDR3 is built from 16 residues. From germline, CDR1 is SGHKS and CDR2 YYEKEE (reference sequence). The CDR3 sequence is CASSRGRERATDTQYF.

This chain uses TRBV5-4 with TRBJ1-4; with no DNA, the TCRdb D assignment of TRBD1 cannot be verified. The CDR3 consists of 18 residues. The germline V gene encodes CDR1 SGHNT and CDR2 YYREEE (reference sequence). CDR3 residues: CASSRAGTGPATNEKLFF.